The 20 T cell receptor beta chains listed next were all sequenced from one sample in a study of blood T cell repertoires in COVID-19. Repertoires were generated with immunoSEQ multiplex PCR, while TCRdb's copy carries only in-frame clones and drops some. The table has 250,000 to 300,000 clones, 88% seen once. The sequenced sample was PBMCs or T cells enriched from blood (not recorded which). These receptors all come from a woman in her sixties in a cohort exposed to, infected with or recovered from COVID-19 (not recorded which).

The CDR3 here is CASSYTRGHEQFF. DNA for the CDR3: TGTGCCAGCAGTTACACCAGGGGGCACGAGCAGTTCTTC. The chain joins TRBV6-5 to TRBJ2-1, with 8 bases aligning to TRBD1. Trimming removed 2 bases from V and 10 bases from J; junction bases left unmatched: 4. The CDR3 has 13 residues. The germline V gene encodes CDR1 MNHEY and CDR2 SVGAGI.

V gene TRBV6-5 combines with J gene TRBJ2-7; 11 bases align to TRBD1. CDR3 size: 15 residues. Germline CDR1 and CDR2: MNHEY and SVGAGI. V was clipped by 6 bases and J by 1 base; unmatched bases: 5. CDR3 sequence (DNA): TGTGCCAGCAGGGATAGGGACAGGGGGTCCTACGAGCAGTACTTC. It yields the protein CASRDRDRGSYEQYF.

This clone occurred a few times. The rearrangement links TRBV4-2 to TRBJ2-7, with D perhaps TRBD1 (6 bases). Germline CDR1 is LGHNA and CDR2 is YNFKEQ. The ends were cut back, 1 base at V and 2 bases at J, with 9 bases in the middle. The CDR3 loop spans 14 amino acids. The DNA of the CDR3 is TGTGCCAGCAGCCAAGCAGGGGTTGCCTACGAGCAGTACTTC. Protein product: CASSQAGVAYEQYF.

This clone was seen a handful of times. V is TRBV19 and J is TRBJ2-5; a weak D match, TRBD2 (6 bases). Germline loops: CDR1 LNHDA, CDR2 SQIVND (reference sequence). V was clipped by 5 bases and J by 4 bases, with 17 bases between them. The CDR3 length is 15 residues. This CDR3 reads CASSPNRKAGETQYF. Here the CDR3 DNA reads TGTGCCAGTAGTCCAAACCGAAAAGCGGGAGAGACCCAGTACTTC.

CDR3 region: CATINIRGWSSYEQYF. CDR3 bases: TGTGCCACCATCAATATCCGCGGGTGGAGCTCCTACGAGCAGTACTTC. The J gene is TRBJ2-7, the V gene TRBV24-1; D may be TRBD2 (5 bases). Per the germline V gene, CDR1 is KGHDR and CDR2 is SFDVKD. The CDR3 runs 16 residues. V dropped 8 bases and J dropped 0 bases, with 19 bases sitting between them.

The V call is TRBV5-1, the J call TRBJ2-4; 9 positions agree with TRBD1. CDR1 SGHRS and CDR2 YFSETQ come from the germline V gene. The CDR3 runs to 16 residues. V gave up 4 bases and J gave up 1 base; unmatched junction bases: 6. The CDR3 protein is CASSVTGGSAKNIQYF. CDR3 DNA sequence: TGCGCCAGCAGCGTAACAGGGGGCTCGGCCAAAAACATTCAGTACTTC.

V is TRBV6-5 and J is TRBJ2-3; 12 nucleotides match TRBD2. Germline V gene data show CDR1 as MNHEY and CDR2 as SVGAGI. Unmatched junction bases numbered 5, after V lost 4 bases and J lost 6 bases. The CDR3 runs to 15 residues. CDR3 loop: CASSWTSGTGDTQYF. Here the CDR3 DNA reads TGTGCCAGCAGTTGGACTAGCGGGACGGGGGATACGCAGTATTTT.

This clone was seen once. The chain couples TRBV7-9 to TRBJ2-7, with TRBD1 matching over 9 bases. Germline trimming cut 5 bases from V and 6 bases from J; bases unmatched to any gene: 14. CDR3 length equals 16 residues. Per germline, CDR1 SEHNR and CDR2 FQNEAQ (reference sequence). The CDR3 region is CASSERTGAVPGEQYF. CDR3 in DNA: TGTGCCAGCAGCGAACGGACAGGGGCCGTACCGGGCGAGCAGTACTTC. Complete variable domain (other parts from reference TRBV7-9 and TRBJ2-7): DTGVSQNPRHKITKRGQNVTFRCDPISEHNRLYWYRQTLGQGPEFLTYFQNEAQLEKSRLLSDRFSAERPKGSFSTLEIQRTEQGDSAMYLCASSERTGAVPGEQYFGPGTRLTVT.

This clone occurred once. The V gene is TRBV28, the J gene TRBJ1-5; tentative D call: TRBD1 (5 bases). V gave up 6 bases and J gave up 0 bases, with 9 bases separating them. From germline, CDR1 is MDHEN and CDR2 SYDVKM. The CDR3 totals 14 residues. CDR3 region: CASSSGSSNQPQHF. DNA of the CDR3: TGTGCCAGCAGCTCAGGGTCTAGCAATCAGCCCCAGCATTTT.

The J gene is TRBJ2-2, the V gene TRBV2; D call uncertain. The CDR3 extends over 13 amino acids. Trimming pared 4 bases from V and 6 bases from J, leaving 9 bases between. The germline gives CDR1 SNHLY, CDR2 FYNNEI. CDR3 protein: CASSVYISGELFF. The CDR3 coding sequence is TGTGCCAGCAGTGTATATATCTCCGGGGAGCTGTTTTTT.

The chain is built from TRBV28 and TRBJ2-1; 9 nucleotides match TRBD2. The CDR3 sequence is 15 residues long. V shed 5 bases and J 3 bases; nucleotides not matched to a gene: 5. CDR1 MDHEN and CDR2 SYDVKM come from the germline V gene. The CDR3 bases are TGTGCCAGCAGTGGACTAGCGAGTAGCTACAATGAGCAGTTCTTC. Protein: CASSGLASSYNEQFF.

The chain links TRBV5-1 to TRBJ2-2, with 11 bases aligning to TRBD1. The V gene's germline CDR1 is SGHRS and CDR2 YFSETQ. CDR3 length equals 17 residues. V was clipped by 3 bases and J by 2 bases; unmatched bases: 6. The CDR3 sequence is CASSSPRTGGNTGELFF. CDR3 nucleotides: TGCGCCAGCAGCTCGCCCCGGACAGGGGGCAACACCGGGGAGCTGTTTTTT.

V gene TRBV7-2 combines with J gene TRBJ1-3; D is ambiguous. The germline V gene encodes CDR1 SGHTA and CDR2 FQGNSA. This CDR3 has 12 residues. The V end was cut by 10 bases, the J end by 4 bases, with 11 bases between. The CDR3 region has the DNA TGTGCCAACGGTAAATTCGGAAACACCATATATTTT. This sequence encodes CANGKFGNTIYF.

This chain joins TRBV18 and TRBJ1-4, with D unclear. The V gene lost 1 base and the J gene lost 8 bases, with 11 bases spanning the gap. Looked up from germline, CDR1 is KGHSH and CDR2 is LQKENI. The CDR3 sequence is 14 residues long. CDR3 sequence reads: CASSPREATEKLFF. For the CDR3, the DNA is TGTGCCAGCTCACCACGGGAGGCTACCGAAAAACTGTTTTTT.

This rearrangement joins TRBV7-2 to TRBJ2-1; TRBD2 might be the D (5 bases). Germline lookup yields CDR1 SGHTA and CDR2 FQGNSA. The V end lost 0 bases, the J end lost 12 bases, and 9 bases lay between the germline ends. This CDR3 has 12 amino acids. CDR3 bases: TGTGCCAGCAGCTTAGCTGAGGGAAGGCAGTTCTTC. Translating gives CASSLAEGRQFF.

The chain uses TRBV9 and TRBJ2-3; the match to TRBD1 covers 12 bases. Germline CDR1 and CDR2: SGDLS and YYNGEE. The trim removed 3 bases at V and 0 bases at J, leaving 11 bases unmatched. This CDR3 has 19 residues. The CDR3, as DNA: TGTGCCAGCAGCGCCCGGGACAGGGGGCCCTTACTTAGCACAGATACGCAGTATTTT. Translated: CASSARDRGPLLSTDTQYF.

CDR3 protein: CASSRGIDRAGETDTQYF. The CDR3 DNA sequence: TGTGCCAGCAGCCGCGGCATTGACAGGGCGGGTGAGACAGATACGCAGTATTTT. V gene TRBV7-9 combines with J gene TRBJ2-3; 7 positions match TRBD1. The germline gives CDR1 SEHNR, CDR2 FQNEAQ (reference sequence). V shed 5 bases, J shed 3 bases, and the junction held 17 bases outside the gene matches. The CDR3 spans 18 residues.

The gene calls are TRBV7-2 and TRBJ2-1; a weak D match, TRBD2 (5 bases). The CDR3 is made up of 12 amino acids. Germline CDR1 is SGHTA and CDR2 is FQGNSA. V was shortened by 6 bases and J by 10 bases, with 13 bases between the two germline ends. The CDR3, as DNA: TGTGCCAGCAGGTGGGTCTCGGGAGAGCAGTTCTTC. Translating it yields CASRWVSGEQFF.

The genes are TRBV15 and TRBJ1-5, with TRBD1 matching 7 bases. Trimming at V came to 0 bases and at J to 7 bases, leaving 6 bases not matched to a gene. Germline V CDR1 and CDR2: LNHNV, YYDKDF (reference sequence). The CDR3 is made up of 15 amino acids. DNA of the CDR3: TGTGCCACCAGCAGAGACAGGGGGGTCTGGCAGCCCCAGCATTTT. Protein sequence: CATSRDRGVWQPQHF.

The chain is built from TRBV7-9 and TRBJ2-3, with 7 bases identical to TRBD2. Germline-derived CDR1 and CDR2 are SEHNR and FQNEAQ (reference sequence). The CDR3 spans 13 residues. Trimming cost V 5 bases and J 4 bases; bases outside gene matches: 3. CDR3 amino acids: CASSRGGADTQYF. For the CDR3, the DNA is TGTGCCAGCAGCCGTGGGGGGGCAGATACGCAGTATTTT. Full variable domain (rest looked up from reference TRBV7-9 and TRBJ2-3): DTGVSQNPRHKITKRGQNVTFRCDPISEHNRLYWYRQTLGQGPEFLTYFQNEAQLEKSRLLSDRFSAERPKGSFSTLEIQRTEQGDSAMYLCASSRGGADTQYFGPGTRLTVL.